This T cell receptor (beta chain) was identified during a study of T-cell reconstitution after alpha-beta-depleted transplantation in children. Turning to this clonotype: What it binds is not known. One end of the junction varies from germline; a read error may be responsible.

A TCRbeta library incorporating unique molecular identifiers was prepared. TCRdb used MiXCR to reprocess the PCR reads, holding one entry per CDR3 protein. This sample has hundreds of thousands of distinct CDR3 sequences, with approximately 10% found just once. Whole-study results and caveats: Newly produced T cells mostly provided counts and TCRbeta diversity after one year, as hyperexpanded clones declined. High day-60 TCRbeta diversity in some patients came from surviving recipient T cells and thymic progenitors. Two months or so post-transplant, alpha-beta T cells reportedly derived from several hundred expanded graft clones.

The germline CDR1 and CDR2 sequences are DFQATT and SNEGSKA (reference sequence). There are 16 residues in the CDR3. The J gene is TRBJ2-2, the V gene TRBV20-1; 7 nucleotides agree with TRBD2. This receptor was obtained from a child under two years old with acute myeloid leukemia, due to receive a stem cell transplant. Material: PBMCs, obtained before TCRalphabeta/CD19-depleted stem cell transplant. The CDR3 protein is CGAKNWQRGNTGELFF. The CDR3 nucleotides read TGCGGTGCTAAGAACTGGCAGCGGGGGAACACCGGGGAGCTGTTTTTT.